This record concerns one TCR beta chain sequence. The clone's antigen remains unknown. The missing conserved phenylalanine or tryptophan at the end of this CDR3 makes a read error likely. The DNA is omitted, as the CDR3 cannot be located on it reliably, and the CDR3 follows TCRdb's listing. This sample stems from a study of shared clonotypes between healthy human individuals (dated by TCRdb to the early 2020s). Background on the whole study: The cohort included three men and a couple of women between 18 and 49 years of age. Different laboratories and diverse techniques were used to prepare libraries and sequence TCR repertoires, to increase sequencing depth and limit assay-specific biases. To estimate repertoire size and how much clonotypes are shared between individuals, the study performed deep sequencing of blood TCR repertoires from roughly five healthy adults. For each donor, CD4 naive and CD4 memory were each run on three plates, CD8 naive on two plates, and CD8 memory on one plate. Between about 0.94 and 8.9 billion PBMCs per donor were obtained by leukapheresis.

Points the paper makes about the study in general: Rarefaction of sorted-subset datasets indicated incomplete sequencing despite the large sequencing depth. Pairwise subsampling indicated that sequencing depth was expected to affect the degree of clonotype sharing among donors. Estimated clonotype richness was generally larger for naive than for memory subsets. Clonotypes shared by all four sorted-subset donors showed higher generation probabilities than non-shared clonotypes. Only blood was sampled, and tissue TCR repertoires likely differ from those in blood. When a few donors were compared, the shared fraction of clonotypes was 5% to 6.5% for naive CD4, more than 3% for naive CD8, more than 2% for memory CD4, and 0.3% to 0.5% for memory CD8. The genetic and exposure-history diversity represented was limited by the small number of donors.

Using the deep immunoSEQ assay, multiplex PCR amplified TCR CDR3 regions from genomic DNA. For each cell subset, the extracted genomic DNA was distributed evenly across all wells of several immunoSEQ 96-well plates, and each plate served as one replicate. For sorted subsets, 200 to 250 ng of genomic DNA, equivalent to around 29,000 T cell genomes, went into each replicate PCR. The purified libraries were quantified using a Qubit 3.0 fluorometer, sized with a Bioanalyzer 2100, and then quantified again using the KAPA Library Quantification kit. A separate single-read 150-cycle Illumina NextSeq 550 flow cell was used to sequence each immunoSEQ 96-well plate. In the authors' own workflow: Because only junctional sequences without quality scores were contained in the immunoSEQ output, filtering matching that applied to full-length reads could not be performed. Sequences were annotated with PyIR, a Python wrapper for IgBLAST v1.9, using IMGT germline references to assign V/J genes and CDR3. Reads with weak V/J assignments (E-value above 1e-6), missing CDR3, stop codons, out-of-frame junctions, or ambiguous translated residues were removed. V3J clonotypes were defined as sequences sharing the same inferred V gene, J gene, and CDR3 amino acid sequence. Percentage overlap between repertoires was calculated by dividing the number of shared unique clonotypes by the size of the smaller repertoire. Repertoire richness was assessed with RTK rarefaction, the Chao1 estimator, and Recon v2.1 estimates of unobserved clonotypes. Generation probabilities were computed with OLGA for all TCRbeta clonotypes obtained by the gDNA method from a few donors. TCRdb took over this immuneACCESS table, retaining in-frame rearrangements with V and J assigned. Such tables are incomplete; in checked studies, under half of the missing clones stem from an unresolved V gene, and the remainder is unexplained. That table gives V, J and clone size, and the DNA gave D and trimming. This sample is represented by 1.6 million or so clones; approximately 97% of them were singletons. About 1% of the sample is taken by the ten largest.

Based on the germline V gene, the CDR1 and CDR2 sequences are MNHNS and SASEGT. The CDR3 is 13 residues long, ends included. Healthy HIV-negative adults with no recently reported acute infections or vaccinations were included as donors. All donors were Caucasian adults living in Nashville, Tennessee, USA. CD4+ T cells were enriched by magnetic negative selection, after which naive cells were positively selected on CD45RA and the negative fraction was taken as the memory subset. Blood was collected by leukapheresis, and PBMCs were isolated by Ficoll-Histopaque density gradient centrifugation and then cryopreserved in liquid nitrogen vapor phase. Analytical flow cytometry was used to check the purity and quantity of every magnetically sorted T cell population. Each sorted fraction had its genomic DNA isolated and then quantified by UV absorbance on a Nanodrop 2000c.

Recombination joined TRBV6-1 with TRBJ1-3. The TCR sequence derives from a young man in good health. Sequenced material: naive CD4+ T cells sorted from blood. In the paper's terms, the cell subset or site label means: CD45RA+ positively selected. CDR3 region: CASSGGTGLAGAL.